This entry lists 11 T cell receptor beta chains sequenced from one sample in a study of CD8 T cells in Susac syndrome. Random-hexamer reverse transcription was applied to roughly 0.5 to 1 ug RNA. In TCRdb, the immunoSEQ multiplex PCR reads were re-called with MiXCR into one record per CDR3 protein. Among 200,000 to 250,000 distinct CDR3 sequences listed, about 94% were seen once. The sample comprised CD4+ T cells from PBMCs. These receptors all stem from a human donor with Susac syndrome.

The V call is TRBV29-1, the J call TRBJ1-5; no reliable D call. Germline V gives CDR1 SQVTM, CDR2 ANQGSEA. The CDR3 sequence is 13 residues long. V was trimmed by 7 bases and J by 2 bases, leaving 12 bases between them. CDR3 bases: TGCAGCGCTGCTAGTGAGGGCAATCAGCCCCAGCATTTT. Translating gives CSAASEGNQPQHF.

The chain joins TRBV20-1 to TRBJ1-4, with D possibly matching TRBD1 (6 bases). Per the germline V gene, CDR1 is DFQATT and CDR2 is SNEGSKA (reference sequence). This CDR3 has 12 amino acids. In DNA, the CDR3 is TGCGCCCCCGGGGCAGGGGATGAAAAACTGTTTTTT. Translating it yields CAPGAGDEKLFF.

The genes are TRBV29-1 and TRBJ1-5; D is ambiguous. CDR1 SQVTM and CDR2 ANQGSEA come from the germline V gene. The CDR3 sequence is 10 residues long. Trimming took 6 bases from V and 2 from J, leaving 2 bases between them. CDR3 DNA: TGCAGCGTCGGCAATCAGCCCCAGCATTTT. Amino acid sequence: CSVGNQPQHF.

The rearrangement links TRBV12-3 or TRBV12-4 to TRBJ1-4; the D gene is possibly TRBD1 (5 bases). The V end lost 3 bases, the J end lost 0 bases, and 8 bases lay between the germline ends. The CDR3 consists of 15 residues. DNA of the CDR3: TGTGCCAGCAGTTTGGGGCCGACAACTAATGAAAAACTGTTTTTT. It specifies CASSLGPTTNEKLFF.

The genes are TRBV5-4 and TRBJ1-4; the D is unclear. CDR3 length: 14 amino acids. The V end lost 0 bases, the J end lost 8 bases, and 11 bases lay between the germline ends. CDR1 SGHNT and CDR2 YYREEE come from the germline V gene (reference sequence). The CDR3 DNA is TGTGCCAGCAGCTTGGTAGGGATTGAAGAAAAACTGTTTTTT. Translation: CASSLVGIEEKLFF.

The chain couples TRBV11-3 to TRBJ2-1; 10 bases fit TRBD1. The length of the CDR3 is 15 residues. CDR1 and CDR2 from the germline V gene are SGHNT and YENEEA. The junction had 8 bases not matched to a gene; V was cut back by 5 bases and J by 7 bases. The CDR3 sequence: CASSKGQGLRNEQFF. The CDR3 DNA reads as TGTGCCAGCAGCAAGGGACAGGGGTTGAGGAATGAGCAGTTCTTC.

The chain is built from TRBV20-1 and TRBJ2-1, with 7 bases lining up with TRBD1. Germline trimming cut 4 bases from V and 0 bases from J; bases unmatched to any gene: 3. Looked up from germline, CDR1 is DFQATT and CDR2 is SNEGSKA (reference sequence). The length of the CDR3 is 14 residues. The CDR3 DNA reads TGCAGTGCTAAACGGGACAGCTCCTACAATGAGCAGTTCTTC. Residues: CSAKRDSSYNEQFF.

CDR3 DNA: TGTGCCAGCAGTTACAGGGGGGACCGGTCACCCCTCCACTTT. Translation gives CASSYRGDRSPLHF. The rearrangement joins TRBV6-5 to TRBJ1-6, with D tentatively TRBD1 (6 bases). Germline V gives CDR1 MNHEY, CDR2 SVGAGI. V dropped 2 bases and J dropped 10 bases, with 12 bases sitting between them. The CDR3 contains 14 residues.

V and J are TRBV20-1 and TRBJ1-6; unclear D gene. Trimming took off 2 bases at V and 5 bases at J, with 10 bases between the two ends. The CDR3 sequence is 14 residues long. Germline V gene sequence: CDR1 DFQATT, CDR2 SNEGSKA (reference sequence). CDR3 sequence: CSARKPFDNSPLHF. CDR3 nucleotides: TGCAGTGCTAGAAAACCCTTCGATAATTCACCCCTCCACTTT.

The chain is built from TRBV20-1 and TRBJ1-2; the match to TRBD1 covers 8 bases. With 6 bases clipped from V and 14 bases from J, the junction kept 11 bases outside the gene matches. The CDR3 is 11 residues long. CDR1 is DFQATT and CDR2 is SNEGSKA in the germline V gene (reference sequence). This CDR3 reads CSAPGQGDRTF. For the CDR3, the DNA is TGCAGTGCCCCCGGACAGGGCGATAGGACCTTC.

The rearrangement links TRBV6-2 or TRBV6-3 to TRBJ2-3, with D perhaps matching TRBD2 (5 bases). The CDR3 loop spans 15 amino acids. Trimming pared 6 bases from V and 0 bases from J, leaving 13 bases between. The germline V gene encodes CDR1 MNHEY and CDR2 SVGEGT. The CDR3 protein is CASSREGKSTDTQYF. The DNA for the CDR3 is TGTGCCAGCAGCCGTGAGGGAAAGAGCACAGATACGCAGTATTTT.